This is a list of T cell receptor beta chains from one sample in a study of T cell changes during pregnancy in multiple sclerosis. Generated by immunoSEQ multiplex PCR, the TCRdb table keeps only in-frame clones and is missing some. In the table there are tens of thousands of clones, around 92% of which are singletons. Sample: peripheral blood, taken in the second trimester of pregnancy. The receptors were sampled from a female donor in good health, enrolled as a control in a pregnancy study. The CDR3 runs from the conserved cysteine through the conserved F or W. Fields, in order: V gene, J gene, clone size, D gene, CDR3 protein, CDR3 DNA. The D gene is left open where the match is weak. A row's size may be missing; if present it is once, few, many or a size class.

V gene: TRBV29-1; J gene: TRBJ1-1; clone size: NA; D gene: TRBD1; CDR3 protein: CSVAWTGGAGTEAFF; CDR3 DNA: TGCAGCGTTGCGTGGACAGGGGGCGCGGGGACTGAAGCTTTCTTT
V gene: TRBV18; J gene: TRBJ1-5; clone size: NA; D gene: NA; CDR3 protein: CASSLGGAGQPQHF; CDR3 DNA: TGTGCCAGCTCTCTGGGGGGGGCAGGACAGCCCCAGCATTTT
V gene: TRBV11-2; J gene: TRBJ2-7; clone size: NA; D gene: TRBD2; CDR3 protein: CASSTLSGSMAYEQYF; CDR3 DNA: TGTGCCAGCAGCACCCTAAGCGGGAGTATGGCCTACGAGCAGTACTTC
V gene: TRBV5-6; J gene: TRBJ2-5; clone size: once; D gene: NA; CDR3 protein: CASSQGGTETQYF; CDR3 DNA: TGTGCCAGCAGCCAGGGGGGCACGGAGACCCAGTACTTC
V gene: TRBV13; J gene: TRBJ2-7; clone size: NA; D gene: TRBD1; CDR3 protein: CASSGTGDEQYF; CDR3 DNA: TGTGCCAGCAGCGGGACAGGGGACGAGCAGTACTTC
V gene: TRBV7-3; J gene: TRBJ2-2; clone size: NA; D gene: TRBD2; CDR3 protein: CASSPLAGDGGELFF; CDR3 DNA: TGTGCCAGCAGCCCCCTCGCGGGGGATGGCGGGGAGCTGTTTTTT
V gene: TRBV19; J gene: TRBJ2-2; clone size: NA; D gene: NA; CDR3 protein: CASRWERATGELFF; CDR3 DNA: TGTGCCAGTAGGTGGGAGCGGGCCACCGGGGAGCTGTTTTTT
V gene: TRBV18; J gene: TRBJ2-1; clone size: NA; D gene: TRBD2; CDR3 protein: CASSPGTSGRLTYNEQFF; CDR3 DNA: TGTGCCAGCTCACCAGGAACTAGCGGGAGGTTGACCTACAATGAGCAGTTCTTC
V gene: TRBV6-6; J gene: TRBJ2-5; clone size: NA; D gene: NA; CDR3 protein: CASSSRSGPPGETQYF; CDR3 DNA: TGTGCCAGCAGTTCGAGAAGCGGACCCCCCGGCGAGACCCAGTACTTC
V gene: TRBV27; J gene: TRBJ2-5; clone size: NA; D gene: TRBD1; CDR3 protein: CASSRGRGETQYF; CDR3 DNA: TGTGCCAGCAGTAGGGGGCGAGGAGAGACCCAGTACTTC
V gene: TRBV5-5; J gene: TRBJ1-1; clone size: NA; D gene: NA; CDR3 protein: CASSWLQGWSTEAFF; CDR3 DNA: TGTGCCAGCAGCTGGTTACAGGGATGGAGCACTGAAGCTTTCTTT
V gene: TRBV2; J gene: TRBJ2-3; clone size: NA; D gene: TRBD2; CDR3 protein: CASSNGGSTDTQYF; CDR3 DNA: TGTGCCAGCAGTAATGGCGGGAGTACAGATACGCAGTATTTT
V gene: TRBV6-5; J gene: TRBJ2-7; clone size: NA; D gene: NA; CDR3 protein: CASSGGLSYEQYF; CDR3 DNA: TGTGCCAGCAGTGGGGGACTTTCCTACGAGCAGTACTTC
V gene: TRBV6-5; J gene: TRBJ2-7; clone size: NA; D gene: TRBD1; CDR3 protein: CASSRDREYEQYF; CDR3 DNA: TGTGCCAGCAGTCGGGACAGGGAGTACGAGCAGTACTTC
V gene: TRBV29-1; J gene: TRBJ2-7; clone size: NA; D gene: TRBD2; CDR3 protein: CSVESSGDFPEQYF; CDR3 DNA: TGCAGCGTTGAATCCAGCGGGGATTTCCCCGAGCAGTACTTC
V gene: TRBV5-1; J gene: TRBJ2-2; clone size: NA; D gene: NA; CDR3 protein: CASSLGVGSMNTGELFF; CDR3 DNA: TGCGCCAGCAGCTTGGGGGTGGGCAGCATGAACACCGGGGAGCTGTTTTTT
V gene: TRBV5-1; J gene: TRBJ2-7; clone size: NA; D gene: TRBD1; CDR3 protein: CASSLGGTASYEQYF; CDR3 DNA: TGCGCCAGCAGCTTGGGGGGGACAGCTTCCTACGAGCAGTACTTC
V gene: TRBV10-3; J gene: TRBJ2-3; clone size: NA; D gene: NA; CDR3 protein: CAISESQSMQYF; CDR3 DNA: TGTGCCATCAGTGAGTCCCAGTCGATGCAGTATTTT
V gene: TRBV7-6; J gene: TRBJ1-6; clone size: few; D gene: NA; CDR3 protein: CASSKARGSYNSPLHF; CDR3 DNA: TGTGCCAGCAGCAAAGCTCGGGGGTCCTATAATTCACCCCTCCACTTT
V gene: TRBV30; J gene: TRBJ2-1; clone size: NA; D gene: TRBD2; CDR3 protein: CAWSSGRVNEQFF; CDR3 DNA: TGTGCCTGGAGTAGCGGGAGAGTCAATGAGCAGTTCTTC
V gene: TRBV28; J gene: TRBJ2-7; clone size: once; D gene: TRBD2; CDR3 protein: CASSFEPGLANDEQYF; CDR3 DNA: TGTGCCAGCAGTTTCGAGCCGGGACTAGCAAACGACGAGCAGTACTTC
V gene: TRBV15; J gene: TRBJ2-5; clone size: NA; D gene: NA; CDR3 protein: CATSRDPGETQYF; CDR3 DNA: TGTGCCACCAGCAGAGATCCGGGGGAGACCCAGTACTTC
V gene: TRBV15; J gene: TRBJ2-5; clone size: NA; D gene: NA; CDR3 protein: CATSRGGRGETQYF; CDR3 DNA: TGTGCCACCAGCAGAGGGGGCCGTGGGGAGACCCAGTACTTC
V gene: TRBV28; J gene: TRBJ1-1; clone size: NA; D gene: TRBD1; CDR3 protein: CASSSQGDTNTEAFF; CDR3 DNA: TGTGCCAGCAGTTCGCAGGGGGACACGAACACTGAAGCTTTCTTT
V gene: TRBV2; J gene: TRBJ2-7; clone size: NA; D gene: TRBD1; CDR3 protein: CASSSGQRNYEQYF; CDR3 DNA: TGTGCCAGCAGCTCGGGACAGCGAAACTACGAGCAGTACTTC
V gene: TRBV9; J gene: TRBJ2-4; clone size: NA; D gene: TRBD2; CDR3 protein: CASSAVAGPPVAKNIQYF; CDR3 DNA: TGTGCCAGCAGTGCCGTAGCGGGACCCCCCGTTGCCAAAAACATTCAGTACTTC
V gene: TRBV6-5; J gene: TRBJ1-1; clone size: NA; D gene: NA; CDR3 protein: CASILGDGGTEAFF; CDR3 DNA: TGTGCCAGCATCCTGGGAGACGGAGGAACTGAAGCTTTCTTT
V gene: TRBV4-1; J gene: TRBJ2-6; clone size: NA; D gene: NA; CDR3 protein: CASSPRAEAGIGAGANVLTF; CDR3 DNA: TGCGCCAGCAGCCCCAGGGCTGAGGCGGGGATCGGCGCTGGGGCCAACGTCCTGACTTTC
V gene: TRBV15; J gene: TRBJ2-7; clone size: NA; D gene: TRBD1; CDR3 protein: CATSSETGTDYEQYF; CDR3 DNA: TGTGCCACCAGCAGTGAAACCGGGACAGACTACGAGCAGTACTTC
V gene: TRBV10-3; J gene: TRBJ2-1; clone size: few; D gene: TRBD2; CDR3 protein: CAINLAGGLTEQFF; CDR3 DNA: TGTGCCATCAATCTAGCGGGAGGCCTAACCGAGCAGTTCTTC
V gene: TRBV5-1; J gene: TRBJ2-7; clone size: NA; D gene: NA; CDR3 protein: CASSLDRTSGLVTYEQYF; CDR3 DNA: TGCGCCAGCAGCTTGGACAGAACCTCGGGACTCGTAACCTACGAGCAGTACTTC
V gene: TRBV6-5; J gene: TRBJ2-1; clone size: NA; D gene: NA; CDR3 protein: CASRGLSSYNEQFF; CDR3 DNA: TGTGCCAGCAGGGGACTGAGCTCCTACAATGAGCAGTTCTTC
V gene: TRBV14; J gene: TRBJ2-1; clone size: NA; D gene: NA; CDR3 protein: CASSQTGLKSSYNEQFF; CDR3 DNA: TGTGCCAGCAGCCAGACAGGTCTTAAAAGCTCCTACAATGAGCAGTTCTTC
V gene: TRBV19; J gene: TRBJ1-1; clone size: NA; D gene: NA; CDR3 protein: CASKQGNTEAFF; CDR3 DNA: TGTGCCAGTAAGCAGGGAAACACTGAAGCTTTCTTT
V gene: TRBV6-1; J gene: TRBJ2-5; clone size: NA; D gene: TRBD2; CDR3 protein: CASSQLAGWETQYF; CDR3 DNA: TGTGCCAGCAGCCAACTAGCGGGGTGGGAGACCCAGTACTTC
V gene: TRBV27; J gene: TRBJ2-3; clone size: NA; D gene: TRBD1; CDR3 protein: CASSLIRGQAVNSGTDTQYF; CDR3 DNA: TGTGCCAGCAGTCTAATTCGGGGACAGGCGGTTAACAGTGGCACAGATACGCAGTATTTT
V gene: TRBV15; J gene: TRBJ2-2; clone size: NA; D gene: NA; CDR3 protein: CATSGNRRTTGELFF; CDR3 DNA: TGTGCCACCAGCGGAAACAGGAGAACCACCGGGGAGCTGTTTTTT
V gene: TRBV7-9; J gene: TRBJ2-3; clone size: NA; D gene: TRBD2; CDR3 protein: CASTKGISGDTDTQYF; CDR3 DNA: TGTGCCAGCACCAAGGGTATTAGCGGGGACACAGATACGCAGTATTTT
V gene: TRBV19; J gene: TRBJ1-2; clone size: NA; D gene: TRBD1; CDR3 protein: CASTWGTGGYGYTF; CDR3 DNA: TGTGCCAGTACCTGGGGGACAGGGGGTTATGGCTACACCTTC
V gene: TRBV6-6; J gene: TRBJ1-5; clone size: NA; D gene: TRBD1; CDR3 protein: CASSAGQGFDQPQHF; CDR3 DNA: TGTGCCAGCAGTGCGGGACAGGGATTCGATCAGCCCCAGCATTTT
V gene: TRBV9; J gene: TRBJ2-7; clone size: NA; D gene: NA; CDR3 protein: CASSVGRRDYEQYF; CDR3 DNA: TGTGCCAGCAGCGTAGGCAGGCGCGACTACGAGCAGTACTTC
V gene: TRBV18; J gene: TRBJ2-7; clone size: NA; D gene: NA; CDR3 protein: CASSPSRSSYEQYF; CDR3 DNA: TGTGCCAGCTCACCAAGCAGGTCCTCCTACGAGCAGTACTTC
V gene: TRBV27; J gene: TRBJ1-5; clone size: NA; D gene: NA; CDR3 protein: CASSFLDQPQHF; CDR3 DNA: TGTGCCAGCAGTTTCCTCGATCAGCCCCAGCATTTT
V gene: TRBV4-3; J gene: TRBJ2-3; clone size: NA; D gene: NA; CDR3 protein: CASSQGASRLTDTQYF; CDR3 DNA: TGCGCCAGCAGCCAAGGGGCTAGCCGACTCACAGATACGCAGTATTTT
V gene: TRBV2; J gene: TRBJ2-1; clone size: NA; D gene: TRBD2; CDR3 protein: CASREGLAGAEQFF; CDR3 DNA: TGTGCCAGCAGAGAAGGACTAGCGGGAGCTGAGCAGTTCTTC
V gene: TRBV7-2; J gene: TRBJ1-1; clone size: NA; D gene: NA; CDR3 protein: CASSLQMVGEAFF; CDR3 DNA: TGTGCCAGCAGCTTACAAATGGTCGGTGAAGCTTTCTTT
V gene: TRBV27; J gene: TRBJ2-3; clone size: NA; D gene: NA; CDR3 protein: CASSHYRSVTTDTQYF; CDR3 DNA: TGTGCCAGCAGCCATTATCGGTCGGTTACCACAGATACGCAGTATTTT
V gene: TRBV6-4; J gene: TRBJ2-1; clone size: NA; D gene: TRBD2; CDR3 protein: CASSEAGTSGPNEQFF; CDR3 DNA: TGTGCCAGCAGCGAAGCCGGGACTAGCGGACCCAATGAGCAGTTCTTC
V gene: TRBV7-9; J gene: TRBJ2-5; clone size: NA; D gene: NA; CDR3 protein: CASSLYLGETQYF; CDR3 DNA: TGTGCCAGCAGCTTATATCTCGGAGAGACCCAGTACTTC